This T cell receptor beta chain stems from a study of cytotoxic CD8 clonotypes in ibrutinib-treated CLL. PBMCs that had been cryopreserved were the source of roughly 2 micrograms of genomic DNA for TCR beta libraries. Comment on this clone: As yet, its antigen is unknown.

The CDR3 is made up of 16 amino acids. V shed 4 bases, J shed 6 bases, and the junction held 9 bases outside the gene matches. CDR1 SGHRS and CDR2 YFSETQ come from the germline V gene. Overall study findings and caveats: Clonality went higher at ibrutinib response and then dropped back toward baseline at progression.

Repertoires were generated with immunoSEQ multiplex PCR, while TCRdb's copy carries only in-frame clones and drops some. The sample consists of roughly 200,000 clones, about four fifths of them appearing once. The TCR originated in a human donor with chronic lymphocytic leukemia. The chain links TRBV5-1 to TRBJ2-3; 12 bases are shared with TRBD2. The material was PBMCs, obtained after 12 months of ibrutinib treatment. The CDR3 DNA is TGCGCCAGCAGCCAAGGACTAGCGGGGCCCACGGATACGCAGTATTTT. Amino acid sequence: CASSQGLAGPTDTQYF.